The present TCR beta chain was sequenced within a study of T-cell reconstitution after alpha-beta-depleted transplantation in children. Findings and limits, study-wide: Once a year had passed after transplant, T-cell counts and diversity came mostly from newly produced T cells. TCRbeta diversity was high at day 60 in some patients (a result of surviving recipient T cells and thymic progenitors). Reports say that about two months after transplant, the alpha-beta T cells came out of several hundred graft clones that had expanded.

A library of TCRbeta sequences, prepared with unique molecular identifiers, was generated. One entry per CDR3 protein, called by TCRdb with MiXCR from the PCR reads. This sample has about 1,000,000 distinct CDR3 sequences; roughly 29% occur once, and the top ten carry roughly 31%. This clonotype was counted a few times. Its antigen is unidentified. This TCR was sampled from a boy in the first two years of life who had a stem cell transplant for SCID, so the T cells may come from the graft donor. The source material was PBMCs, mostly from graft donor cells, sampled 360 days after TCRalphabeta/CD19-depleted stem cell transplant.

Here the CDR3 DNA reads TGTGCCAGCAGCCTGCTAGGCATCTATGAGCAGTTCTTC. It is translated as CASSLLGIYEQFF. This chain links TRBV12-3 or TRBV12-4 with TRBJ2-1; D gene uncertain. The CDR3 has 13 residues. V lost 6 bases, J lost 8 bases, and 14 bases lay in between.